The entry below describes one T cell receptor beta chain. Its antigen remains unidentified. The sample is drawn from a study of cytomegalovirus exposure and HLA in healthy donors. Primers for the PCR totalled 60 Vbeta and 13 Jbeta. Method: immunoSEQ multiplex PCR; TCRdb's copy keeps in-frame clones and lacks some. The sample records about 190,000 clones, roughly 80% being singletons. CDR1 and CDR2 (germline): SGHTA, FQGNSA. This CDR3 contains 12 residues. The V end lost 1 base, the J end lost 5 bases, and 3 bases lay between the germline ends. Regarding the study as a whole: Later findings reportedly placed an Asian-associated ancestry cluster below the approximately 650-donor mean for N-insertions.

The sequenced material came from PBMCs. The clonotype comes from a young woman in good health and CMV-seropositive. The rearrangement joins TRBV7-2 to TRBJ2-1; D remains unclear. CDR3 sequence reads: CASSLDNNEQFF. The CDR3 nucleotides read TGTGCCAGCAGCTTAGATAACAATGAGCAGTTCTTC.